Presented here are 7 T cell receptor beta chains from one specimen sequenced in a study of T cell repertoires in cytomegalovirus infection. TCRdb analysed the reads with MiXCR anew, one entry per CDR3 protein. The table includes 550,000 to 850,000 distinct CDR3 sequences, around a third detected once. Which antigens these TCRs recognize remains unknown. The sequenced sample was cultured PBMCs, obtained from culture after CMV antigen stimulation. The receptors were gathered from a human donor in good health (CMV status not recorded). Some clones in this sample may be carry-over from other donors' samples.

This chain uses TRBV20-1 with TRBJ1-1; D unresolved. In germline, CDR1 is DFQATT, CDR2 SNEGSKA (reference sequence). V dropped 0 bases and J dropped 8 bases, with 16 bases sitting between them. This CDR3 is built from 14 residues. The CDR3 DNA reads as TGCAGTGCTAGAGATTTTAAGGCCGACTTCGAAGCTTTCTTT. It is translated as CSARDFKADFEAFF.

There are a few counts of this clonotype. This rearrangement joins TRBV4-3 to TRBJ2-7; no reliable D call. The CDR3 has 14 residues. V lost 3 bases, J lost 4 bases, and 13 bases lay in between. CDR1 LGHNA and CDR2 YSLEER come from the germline V gene. As DNA, the CDR3 is TGCGCCAGCAGCCAGGCCAACCTTGGATACGAGCAGTACTTC. This translates into CASSQANLGYEQYF.

CDR3 sequence reads: CASSSSGTVYNEQFF. Written as DNA, the CDR3 is TGTGCCAGCAGCTCGTCCGGGACAGTGTACAATGAGCAGTTCTTC. The chain is built from TRBV11-3 and TRBJ2-1; 7 nucleotides line up with TRBD1. The germline V gene has CDR1 SGHNT and CDR2 YENEEA. Trimming took 4 bases from V and 4 from J; bases not matched to a gene: 7. The CDR3 extends over 15 amino acids.

This clonotype turned up a few times. The chain combines TRBV12-3 or TRBV12-4 with TRBJ2-2; TRBD1 matches at 7 bases. J lost 5 bases, V lost 6 bases, and 12 bases had no gene match. CDR3 size: 16 residues. CDR3 DNA sequence: TGTGCCAGCAGGACAGGGCCTGCGTTATCGACCGGGGAGCTGTTTTTT. Protein: CASRTGPALSTGELFF.

Ten or more counts support this clonotype. The chain links TRBV7-2 to TRBJ1-6; D not certain. The V and J ends lost 5 bases and 7 bases respectively, with 6 bases between them. CDR1 is SGHTA, CDR2 FQGNSA, per germline. This CDR3 has 12 residues. The CDR3 bases are TGTGCCAGCAGCCTCAGGAATTCACCCCTCCACTTT. It encodes CASSLRNSPLHF.

This sequence joins TRBV5-3 and TRBJ1-5; 7 bases match TRBD1. TRBV5-3 is treated as an ORF (open reading frame) with a function not yet certain. The CDR3 runs 13 residues. Trimming took 8 bases from V and 11 from J; bases not matched to a gene: 13. CDR3 region: CASSLTGDVSQHF. DNA for the CDR3: TGTGCCAGCAGCCTTACAGGGGATGTGTCCCAGCATTTT.

This clonotype was recorded many times. The chain has TRBV7-2 and TRBJ2-1, with D tentatively TRBD1 (6 bases). The CDR3 is made up of 14 amino acids. Per the germline V gene, CDR1 is SGHTA and CDR2 is FQGNSA. V shed 4 bases and J shed 9 bases, with 16 bases lying between them. The CDR3 protein is CASSYGLTGSEQFF. The CDR3 DNA follows: TGTGCCAGCAGCTACGGACTCACAGGGAGTGAGCAGTTCTTC.